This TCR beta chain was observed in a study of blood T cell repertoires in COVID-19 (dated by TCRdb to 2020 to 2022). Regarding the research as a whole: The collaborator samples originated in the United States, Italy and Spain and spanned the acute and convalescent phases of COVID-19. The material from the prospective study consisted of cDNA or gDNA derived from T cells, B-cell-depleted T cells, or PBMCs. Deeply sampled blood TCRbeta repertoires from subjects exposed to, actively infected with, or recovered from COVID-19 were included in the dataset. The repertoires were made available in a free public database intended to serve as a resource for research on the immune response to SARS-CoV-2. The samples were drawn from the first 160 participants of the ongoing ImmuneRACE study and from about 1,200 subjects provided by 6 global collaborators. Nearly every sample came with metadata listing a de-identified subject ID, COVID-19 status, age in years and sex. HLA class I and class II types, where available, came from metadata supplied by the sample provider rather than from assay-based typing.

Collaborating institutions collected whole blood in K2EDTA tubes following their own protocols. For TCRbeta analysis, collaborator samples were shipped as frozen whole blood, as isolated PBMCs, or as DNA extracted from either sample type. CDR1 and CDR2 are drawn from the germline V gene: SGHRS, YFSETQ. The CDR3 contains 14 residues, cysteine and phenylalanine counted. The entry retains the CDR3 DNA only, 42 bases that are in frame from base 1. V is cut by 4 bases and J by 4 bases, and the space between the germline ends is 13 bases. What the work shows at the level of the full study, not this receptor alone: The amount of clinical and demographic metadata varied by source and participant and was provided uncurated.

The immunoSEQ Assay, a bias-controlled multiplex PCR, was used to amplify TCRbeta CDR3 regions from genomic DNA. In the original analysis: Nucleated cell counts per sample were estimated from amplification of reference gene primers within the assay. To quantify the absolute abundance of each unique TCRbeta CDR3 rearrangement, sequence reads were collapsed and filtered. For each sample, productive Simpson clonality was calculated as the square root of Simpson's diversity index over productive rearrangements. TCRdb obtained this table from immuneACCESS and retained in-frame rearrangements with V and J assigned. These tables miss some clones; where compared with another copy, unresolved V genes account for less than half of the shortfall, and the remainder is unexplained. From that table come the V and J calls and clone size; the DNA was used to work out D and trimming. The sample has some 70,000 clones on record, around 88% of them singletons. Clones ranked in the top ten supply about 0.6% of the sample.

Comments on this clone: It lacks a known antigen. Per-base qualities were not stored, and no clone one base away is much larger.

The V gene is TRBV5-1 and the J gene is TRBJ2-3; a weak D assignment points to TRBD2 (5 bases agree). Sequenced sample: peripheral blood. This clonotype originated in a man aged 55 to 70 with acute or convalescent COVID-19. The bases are TGCGCCAGCAGCCTTGCCGCGGGCCCAGATACGCAGTATTTT. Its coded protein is CASSLAAGPDTQYF.